What follows describes a single T cell receptor (beta chain). Its antigen remains unknown. This sample was taken from a study of Ad26.COV2.S vaccination and SARS-CoV-2 variants. Study-level findings and limits: Measurement of non-spike TCR breadth gave similar results in vaccine and placebo recipients. Spike-specific CD8+ and CD4+ T cell responses reportedly showed substantial breadth after vaccination. Higher spike-specific TCR breadth was found in vaccine recipients than in placebo recipients.

The CDR3 has 12 amino acids. J was trimmed by 5 bases and V by 6 bases; bases with no gene match: 4. CDR1 and CDR2 from the germline V gene are SGHRS and YFSETQ. Data came from immunoSEQ multiplex PCR; TCRdb stores just in-frame clones and leaves some out. The sample lists 300,000 to 400,000 clones; about 91% were seen once. This chain links TRBV5-1 with TRBJ2-7; 8 bases map to TRBD2. The TCR was taken from a human donor who had recovered from COVID-19. The source was peripheral blood, collected after recovery from COVID-19. CDR3 region: CASTGGLDEQYF. The CDR3 DNA reads TGCGCCAGCACGGGGGGGCTGGACGAGCAGTACTTC.